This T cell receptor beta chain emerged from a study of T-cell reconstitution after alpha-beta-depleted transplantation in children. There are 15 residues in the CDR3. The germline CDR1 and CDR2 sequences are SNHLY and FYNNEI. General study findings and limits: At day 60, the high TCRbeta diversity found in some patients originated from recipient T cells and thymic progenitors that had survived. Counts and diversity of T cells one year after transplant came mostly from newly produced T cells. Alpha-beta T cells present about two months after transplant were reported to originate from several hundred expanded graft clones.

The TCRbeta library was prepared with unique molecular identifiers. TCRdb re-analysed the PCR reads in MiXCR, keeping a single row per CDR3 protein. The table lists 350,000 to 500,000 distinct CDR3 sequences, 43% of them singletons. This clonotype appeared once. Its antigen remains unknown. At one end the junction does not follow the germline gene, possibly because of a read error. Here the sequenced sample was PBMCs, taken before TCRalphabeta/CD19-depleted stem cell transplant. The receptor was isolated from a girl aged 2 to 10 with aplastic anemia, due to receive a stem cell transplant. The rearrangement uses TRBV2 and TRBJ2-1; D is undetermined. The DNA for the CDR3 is TGTGCCATCAGTGAAGAAGGCGGTTCCTACAATGAGCAGTTCTTC. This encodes CAISEEGGSYNEQFF.